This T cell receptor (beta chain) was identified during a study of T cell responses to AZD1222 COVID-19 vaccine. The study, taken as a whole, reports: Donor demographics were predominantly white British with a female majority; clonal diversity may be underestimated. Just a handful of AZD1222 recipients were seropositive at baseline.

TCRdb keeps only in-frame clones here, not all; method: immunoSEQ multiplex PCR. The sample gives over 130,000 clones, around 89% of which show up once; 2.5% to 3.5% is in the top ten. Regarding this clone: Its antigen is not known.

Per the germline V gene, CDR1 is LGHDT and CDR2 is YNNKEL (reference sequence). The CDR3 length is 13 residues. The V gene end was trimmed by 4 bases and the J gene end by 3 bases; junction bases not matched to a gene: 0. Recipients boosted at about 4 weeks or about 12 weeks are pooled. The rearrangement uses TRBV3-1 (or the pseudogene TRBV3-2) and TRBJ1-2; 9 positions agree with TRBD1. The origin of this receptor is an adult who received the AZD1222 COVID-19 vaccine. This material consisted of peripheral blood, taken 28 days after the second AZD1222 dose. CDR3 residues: CASSRDRDYGYTF. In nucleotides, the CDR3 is TGTGCCAGCAGCCGGGACAGGGACTATGGCTACACCTTC.